This T cell receptor beta chain comes out of a study of cytomegalovirus exposure and HLA in healthy donors. Primers included in the PCR were 60 Vbeta and 13 Jbeta primers. TCRdb's copy holds only in-frame clones and misses some; the assay was immunoSEQ multiplex PCR. In the table there are 170,000 or so clones, around three quarters of which are singletons. V lost 3 bases, J lost 4 bases, and 6 bases stayed unmatched. Germline V gene sequence: CDR1 LNHDA, CDR2 SQIVND (reference sequence). The CDR3 spans 14 residues. The sample taken for sequencing was PBMCs. The gene calls are TRBV19 and TRBJ2-7; 7 positions agree with TRBD1. This TCR came from a woman in her thirties in good health and CMV-seronegative. Here the CDR3 DNA reads TGTGCCAGTAGTATCCGAGGGGGCTTATACGAGCAGTACTTC. Amino acids: CASSIRGGLYEQYF.